This T cell receptor beta chain was sequenced for a study of T cell changes during pregnancy in multiple sclerosis. Sequencing used immunoSEQ multiplex PCR; TCRdb keeps in-frame clones, though not all of them. The sample carries some 42,000 clones, 70% to 90% recorded once. The CDR3 contains 17 residues. Trimming stripped 7 bases from V and 1 base from J, with 20 bases between. Germline lookup yields CDR1 MRHNA and CDR2 SNTAGT. The chain couples TRBV6-4 to TRBJ1-5; no clear D. The specimen comprised CD4+ T cells from peripheral blood mononuclear cells, sampled after pregnancy. The sequence was collected from a female donor with multiple sclerosis, enrolled in a pregnancy study. The CDR3 loop reads CASTNIGPGRSNQPQHF. CDR3 sequence (DNA): TGTGCCAGCACTAACATCGGACCCGGGAGGAGCAATCAGCCCCAGCATTTT.